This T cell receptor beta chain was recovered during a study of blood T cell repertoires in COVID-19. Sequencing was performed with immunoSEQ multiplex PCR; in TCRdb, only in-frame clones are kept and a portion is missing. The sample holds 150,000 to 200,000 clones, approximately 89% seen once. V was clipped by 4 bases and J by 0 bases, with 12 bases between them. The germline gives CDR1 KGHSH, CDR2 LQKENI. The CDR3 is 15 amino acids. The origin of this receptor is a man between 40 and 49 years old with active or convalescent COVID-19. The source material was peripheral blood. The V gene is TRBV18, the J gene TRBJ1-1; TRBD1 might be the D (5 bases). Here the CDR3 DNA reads TGTGCCAGCTCACTAGGAGGGGTCGTGAACACTGAAGCTTTCTTT. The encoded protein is CASSLGGVVNTEAFF.